This record looks at one T cell receptor beta chain sequence and its context. Treg sorting used a CD4+CD25+CD127-/low gate. Germline loops: CDR1 MDHEN, CDR2 SYDVKM. The CDR3 length is 15 residues. V was clipped by 6 bases and J by 5 bases; unmatched bases: 7. One entry per CDR3 protein, called by TCRdb with MiXCR from the 5' RACE reads. The sample contains 35,000 to 45,000 distinct CDR3 sequences, more than 20% of which appear only once. Sequencing input: Tregs sorted from a lymph node. This TCR derives from a female donor with breast cancer. The rearrangement links TRBV28 to TRBJ2-3; 11 nucleotides align to TRBD2. CDR3 nucleotides: TGTGCCAGCAGCCTACTAGCGGGGGACCAAGATACGCAGTATTTT. Amino acids: CASSLLAGDQDTQYF.